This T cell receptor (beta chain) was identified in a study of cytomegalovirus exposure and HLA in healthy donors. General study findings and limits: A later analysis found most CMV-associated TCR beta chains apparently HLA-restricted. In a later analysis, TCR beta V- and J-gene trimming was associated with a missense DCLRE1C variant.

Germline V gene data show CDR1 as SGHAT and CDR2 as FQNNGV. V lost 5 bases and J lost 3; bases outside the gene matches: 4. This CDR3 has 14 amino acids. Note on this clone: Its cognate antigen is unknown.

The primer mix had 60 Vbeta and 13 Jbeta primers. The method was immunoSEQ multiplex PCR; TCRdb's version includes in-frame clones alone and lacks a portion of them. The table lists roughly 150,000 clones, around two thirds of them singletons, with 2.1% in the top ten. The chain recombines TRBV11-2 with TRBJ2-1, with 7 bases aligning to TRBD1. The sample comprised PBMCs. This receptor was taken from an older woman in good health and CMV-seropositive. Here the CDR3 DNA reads TGTGCCAGCAGCGGACAGGAAGACTACAATGAGCAGTTCTTC. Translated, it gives CASSGQEDYNEQFF.